A selection of T cell receptor beta chains follows, all from one sample in a study of radiotherapy plus CTLA-4 blockade in lung cancer. The assay was immunoSEQ multiplex PCR, and TCRdb's table has in-frame clones only and misses some. The sample has 45,000 or so clones, 65% to 85% seen once. This sample comprised peripheral blood, obtained from a patient treated with radiotherapy plus ipilimumab. These receptors were collected from a human donor with non-small cell lung cancer who had stable disease on radiotherapy plus ipilimumab. Both conserved end residues are part of each CDR3. Fields, in order: D gene, J gene, V gene, CDR3 length, clone size, CDR3 protein, CDR3 DNA. The D gene is left open where the match is weak. For some rows the clone size is stated as once, few or many, or as a class when expanded; others skip it.

D gene: NA
J gene: TRBJ2-5
V gene: TRBV7-6
CDR3 length: 14
clone size: NA
CDR3 protein: CASSQAGGGETQYF
CDR3 DNA: TGTGCCAGCAGCCAGGCGGGCGGTGGCGAGACCCAGTACTTC

D gene: TRBD1
J gene: TRBJ2-5
V gene: TRBV18
CDR3 length: 18
clone size: NA
CDR3 protein: CASSPRMVVGGEGETQYF
CDR3 DNA: TGTGCCAGCTCACCAAGAATGGTAGTAGGGGGCGAAGGCGAGACCCAGTACTTC

D gene: NA
J gene: TRBJ2-6
V gene: TRBV5-4
CDR3 length: 16
clone size: NA
CDR3 protein: CASSSIGGAGANVLTF
CDR3 DNA: TGTGCCAGCAGCTCCATCGGGGGCGCTGGAGCCAACGTCCTGACTTTC

D gene: TRBD1
J gene: TRBJ2-5
V gene: TRBV5-1
CDR3 length: 17
clone size: NA
CDR3 protein: CASSLGTGASTQETQYF
CDR3 DNA: TGCGCCAGCAGCTTGGGTACAGGGGCCAGCACCCAAGAGACCCAGTACTTC

D gene: TRBD2
J gene: TRBJ2-1
V gene: TRBV7-2
CDR3 length: 16
clone size: NA
CDR3 protein: CASSFPPGGVFNEQFF
CDR3 DNA: TGTGCCAGCAGCTTCCCCCCGGGGGGGGTCTTCAATGAGCAGTTCTTC

D gene: NA
J gene: TRBJ1-6
V gene: TRBV5-8
CDR3 length: 14
clone size: many
CDR3 protein: CASSLGGYNSPLHF
CDR3 DNA: TGTGCCAGCAGCTTGGGGGGTTATAATTCACCCCTCCACTTT

D gene: NA
J gene: TRBJ1-3
V gene: TRBV6-5
CDR3 length: 15
clone size: NA
CDR3 protein: CASSPTGVSGNTIYF
CDR3 DNA: TGTGCCAGCAGCCCGACAGGAGTATCTGGAAACACCATATATTTT

D gene: NA
J gene: TRBJ2-3
V gene: TRBV5-4
CDR3 length: 14
clone size: NA
CDR3 protein: CASSPGESTDTQYF
CDR3 DNA: TGTGCCAGCAGCCCGGGCGAAAGCACAGATACGCAGTATTTT

D gene: NA
J gene: TRBJ2-5
V gene: TRBV2
CDR3 length: 15
clone size: few
CDR3 protein: CASSLSWLDQETQYF
CDR3 DNA: TGTGCCAGCAGCTTAAGCTGGCTCGATCAAGAGACCCAGTACTTC

D gene: TRBD1
J gene: TRBJ1-1
V gene: TRBV20-1
CDR3 length: 11
clone size: NA
CDR3 protein: CSGQGMTEAFF
CDR3 DNA: TGCAGTGGACAGGGGATGACTGAAGCTTTCTTT

D gene: NA
J gene: TRBJ1-1
V gene: TRBV29-1
CDR3 length: 13
clone size: NA
CDR3 protein: CSVDGQPGTEAFF
CDR3 DNA: TGCAGCGTCGACGGACAGCCTGGGACTGAAGCTTTCTTT

D gene: TRBD2
J gene: TRBJ2-7
V gene: TRBV7-2
CDR3 length: 13
clone size: NA
CDR3 protein: CASRWDYAYEQYF
CDR3 DNA: TGTGCCAGCAGATGGGACTACGCCTACGAGCAGTACTTC

D gene: TRBD1
J gene: TRBJ1-2
V gene: TRBV5-5
CDR3 length: 16
clone size: NA
CDR3 protein: CASSLSWGQGAAGYTF
CDR3 DNA: TGTGCCAGCAGCCTGTCTTGGGGACAGGGGGCTGCTGGCTACACCTTC

D gene: NA
J gene: TRBJ1-1
V gene: TRBV28
CDR3 length: 13
clone size: NA
CDR3 protein: CASSRERNTEAFF
CDR3 DNA: TGTGCCAGCAGCAGGGAAAGAAACACTGAAGCTTTCTTT

D gene: NA
J gene: TRBJ2-1
V gene: TRBV7-3
CDR3 length: 13
clone size: NA
CDR3 protein: CASSTGSYNEQFF
CDR3 DNA: TGTGCCAGCAGCACGGGATCCTACAATGAGCAGTTCTTC

D gene: NA
J gene: TRBJ1-1
V gene: TRBV7-6
CDR3 length: 14
clone size: NA
CDR3 protein: CASSLAKGDTEAFF
CDR3 DNA: TGTGCCAGCAGCTTAGCGAAGGGAGACACTGAAGCTTTCTTT

D gene: NA
J gene: TRBJ1-1
V gene: TRBV7-2
CDR3 length: 13
clone size: NA
CDR3 protein: CASSRGRRTEAFF
CDR3 DNA: TGTGCCAGCAGCCGAGGACGCAGAACTGAAGCTTTCTTT

D gene: NA
J gene: TRBJ2-2
V gene: TRBV11-2
CDR3 length: 14
clone size: NA
CDR3 protein: CASSSGANTGELFF
CDR3 DNA: TGTGCCAGCAGCTCCGGGGCGAACACCGGGGAGCTGTTTTTT